This record concerns one TCR beta chain sequence. Its specificity is not known. The CDR3 contains 13 residues. Per germline, CDR1 SQVTM and CDR2 ANQGSEA. The data are from a study of CXCR3-negative and CXCR3-positive naive CD8 T cells. Broader study findings: CXCR3-positive naive cells had TRB CDR3s that were more hydrophobic than CXCR3-negative naive cells had. Comparably high diversity was seen in both naive subsets, and much lower diversity in memory CD8+ cells.

All TRB cDNA libraries came from 5' RACE performed with UMI labels. TCRdb re-called the 5' RACE reads and shows each CDR3 protein once, DNA omitted. This table holds about 63,000 distinct CDR3 sequences. The source of this sequence is a human donor in good health. Some clones in this sample may be carry-over from other donors' samples. This rearrangement joins TRBV29-1 to TRBJ2-7; as DNA is missing, the TRBD1 call by TCRdb cannot be tested. Sequencing was carried out using naive CXCR3+ CD8+ T cells from blood. The subset was: CD45RO-CCR7+CD27+CD95- naive CD8+ T cells expressing CXCR3 (TNR3+). The CDR3 spells CSVEDTGSYEQYF.